The rows below give T cell receptor beta chains drawn from one sample of a study of CD8+CD57+ T cells in acquired aplastic anemia. Via MiXCR, TCRdb re-called the reads, giving one row per CDR3 protein. The table lists approximately 200,000 distinct CDR3 sequences, roughly half of them singletons. Sequencing was carried out using sorted CD4+, CD8+, or CD8+CD57+ T cells (not recorded which) from PBMCs. The source is a human donor in good health, serving as a control. The CDR3 runs from the conserved cysteine through the conserved F or W. Each record gives: V gene, J gene, D gene, CDR3 protein. A D gene is named only where the DNA matches it firmly.

TRBV28	TRBJ1-2	.	CASSLWERNYGYTF
TRBV29-1	TRBJ2-7	TRBD2	CSVEDGLAGIHEQYF
TRBV20-1	TRBJ2-7	TRBD1	CSARDGTGLEQYF
TRBV10-3	TRBJ2-1	.	CAISERGQNNEQFF
TRBV12-3/TRBV12-4	TRBJ1-5	.	CASSPDRINSNQPQHF
TRBV10-3	.	.	CAINGGPSNEQFF
TRBV10-3	TRBJ1-1	.	CAISVTGNGAEAFF
TRBV15	TRBJ2-5	.	CATSGGIQETQYF
TRBV20-1	TRBJ2-3	TRBD2	CSATRLAGGRTDTQYF
TRBV6-1	TRBJ1-1	TRBD1	CASRDRGLNTEAFF
TRBV14	TRBJ2-5	.	CASSPTSGTETQYF
TRBV9	TRBJ1-4	TRBD1	CASKTGEWEKLFF
TRBV7-9	TRBJ2-7	.	CARIAYYEQYF
TRBV20-1	TRBJ2-7	.	CSARSPEIFAEQYF
TRBV20-1	TRBJ1-5	TRBD1	CSAQDRGQPQHF
TRBV7-3	TRBJ2-3	TRBD2	CASSAGNSGGADTQYF
TRBV20-1	TRBJ1-3	.	CSARDLDRTISGNTIYF
TRBV15	TRBJ2-7	TRBD1	CATSSPGQGNDEQYF
TRBV7-6	TRBJ2-3	.	CASSLQGNTDTQYF
TRBV6-5	TRBJ2-5	.	CASSYIAQETQYF
TRBV2	TRBJ1-2	.	CASSLRPAGVYGYTF
TRBV5-1	TRBJ1-1	.	CASSLTAGNTEAFF
TRBV27	TRBJ2-7	TRBD1	CASSQREGQGTYF